Shown below are 2 T cell receptor beta chains from a single sample sequenced in a study of blood T cell repertoires in COVID-19. Assay: immunoSEQ multiplex PCR; the TCRdb copy retains only in-frame clones and omits some. The sample includes 250,000 to 300,000 clones, 89% of them seen just once. Input material: peripheral blood. Source of these receptors: a woman aged 55 to 70 with acute or convalescent COVID-19.

The chain links TRBV27 to TRBJ1-4, with 7 bases matching TRBD1. CDR3 length: 15 residues. Germline V gene sequence: CDR1 MNHEY, CDR2 SMNVEV (reference sequence). Trimming at V came to 2 bases and at J to 4 bases, leaving 4 bases not matched to a gene. The CDR3 nucleotides are TGTGCCAGCAGTTTAGAGACAGGGAATAATGAAAAACTGTTTTTT. Its translation: CASSLETGNNEKLFF. The full variable domain, completed using reference TRBV27 and TRBJ1-4, is EAQVTQNPRYLITVTGKKLTVTCSQNMNHEYMSWYRQDPGLGLRQIYYSMNVEVTDKGDVPEGYKVSRKEKRNFPLILESPSPNQTSLYFCASSLETGNNEKLFFGSGTQLSVL.

This clone has only one observation. The rearrangement uses TRBV5-5 and TRBJ2-5, with 7 bases fitting TRBD1. This CDR3 contains 13 residues. Germline CDR1 SGHKS, CDR2 YYEKEE (reference sequence). The J segment lost 1 base and the V segment lost 10 bases, leaving 7 bases of the junction unmatched. The CDR3 DNA reads TGTGCCTGCCACCGGGACAGCCAAGAGACCCAGTACTTC. This gives the protein CACHRDSQETQYF.